This TCR beta chain was recovered during a study of identical twins. CDR1 and CDR2 from the germline V gene are MNHEY and SVGAGI. CDR3 length: 13 amino acids. V lost 2 bases, J lost 8 bases, and 9 bases lay in between. This clonotype was counted at least ten times. TCRdb passed the 5' RACE reads through MiXCR, listing each CDR3 protein once. The sample yields 300,000 or so distinct CDR3 sequences, less than 9.5% seen once. Separately, the same data were catalogued under a study of yellow fever vaccine responses in identical twins.

The genes are TRBV6-5 and TRBJ2-2; D call uncertain. Sequenced: CD8+ T cells sorted from blood. This clonotype was sampled from a woman aged 18-29 years in good health. CDR3 sequence: CASSYADPGELFF. The CDR3 nucleotides are TGTGCCAGCAGTTACGCGGACCCAGGGGAGCTGTTTTTT.